A selection of T cell receptor beta chains follows, all from one sample in a study of T cells after yellow fever vaccination. In TCRdb, the 5' RACE reads were re-called with MiXCR into one record per CDR3 protein. The sample lists under 400,000 distinct CDR3 sequences, around 12% seen once, with 3.2% in the top ten. This material consisted of CD4+ T cells sorted from PBMCs, taken 15 days after the yellow fever booster vaccination. These receptor sequences come from a man between 18 and 35 years old who received the YFV17D yellow fever vaccine. CDR3s include the opening cysteine and the closing phenylalanine or tryptophan. D genes are given only for firm matches. Some rows have no size entry. The others give once, few or many, or a class for an expanded clone.

j_call d_call clone_size v_call cdr3_nt cdr3_aa
TRBJ2-7 . . TRBV5-8 TGTGCCAGCAGCTTGGGAGCGATGACAGTGTACAGGTCCTACGAGCAGTACTTC CASSLGAMTVYRSYEQYF
TRBJ2-1 . . TRBV20-1 TGCAGTGCTAGACTACAAGCCAATGAGCAGTTCTTC CSARLQANEQFF
TRBJ1-2 TRBD1 few TRBV20-1 TGCAGTGCTAGTACGCAGGGGGGCGGCTACACCTTC CSASTQGGGYTF
TRBJ2-7 TRBD1 few TRBV5-1 TGCGCCAGCAGCTCCAGGCAGGGGGCCAGCTACGAGCAGTACTTC CASSSRQGASYEQYF
TRBJ2-1 . . TRBV7-3 TGTGCCAGCAGCCGGTCCGAAGAGCAGTTCTTC CASSRSEEQFF
TRBJ1-6 . . TRBV4-3 TGCGCCAGCAGCCAAGCGTCCGGGGCCTATAATTCACCCCTCCACTTT CASSQASGAYNSPLHF
TRBJ1-3 . few TRBV9 TGTGCCAGCAGCGTAGGTGGCACTAGAAACACCATATATTTT CASSVGGTRNTIYF
TRBJ1-1 . many TRBV20-1 TGCAGTGCTGGCCGCGGGGACACTGAAGCTTTCTTT CSAGRGDTEAFF
TRBJ2-1 TRBD2 many TRBV4-1 TGCGCCAGCAGGGGACTAGCATCAGGGGAGCAGTTCTTC CASRGLASGEQFF
TRBJ1-1 . many TRBV5-1 TGCGCCAGCAGCTTGGGACAGACAGTTAGCACTGAAGCTTTCTTT CASSLGQTVSTEAFF
TRBJ2-3 . few TRBV7-6 TGTGCCAGCAGACGTTTTTTCAGCACAGATACGCAGTATTTT CASRRFFSTDTQYF
TRBJ1-1 TRBD1 . TRBV10-3 TGTGCCATCAGTAGACAGGGTATGGCTGAAGCTTTCTTT CAISRQGMAEAFF
TRBJ2-3 TRBD2 few TRBV5-4 TGTGCCAGCAGCTCGTATATCGGCGGGGGTATGGCAGATACGCAGTATTTT CASSSYIGGGMADTQYF
TRBJ2-3 TRBD1 few TRBV28 TGTGCCAGCAGTTTGACAGGGGGCTTTAGCACAGATACGCAGTATTTT CASSLTGGFSTDTQYF
TRBJ2-6 TRBD1 few TRBV5-1 TGCGCCAGCAGCTCCGGACAGGGGAGGACTGGGGCCAACGTCCTGACTTTC CASSSGQGRTGANVLTF
TRBJ1-6 . few TRBV2 TGTGCCAGCAGGCGGGCTGAGAGCCCAAATTCACCCCTCCACTTT CASRRAESPNSPLHF
TRBJ2-3 . . TRBV9 TGTGCCAGCAGCGTGGGGCAGGGGTTCACAGATACGCAGTATTTT CASSVGQGFTDTQYF
TRBJ2-1 TRBD2 . TRBV5-1 TGCGCCAGCAGCTTCGGGAGGGGTGGTGAGCTGTTCTTC CASSFGRGGELFF
TRBJ2-1 . . TRBV24-1 TGTGCCACCAGCTCACCGTACAATGAGCAGTTCTTC CATSSPYNEQFF
TRBJ1-6 . few TRBV14 TGTGCCAGCAGCGGTGCCCCAGCTTCACCCCTCCACTTT CASSGAPASPLHF
TRBJ2-3 TRBD2 few TRBV20-1 TGCAGTGCTAGAGTTGCAGCGGGGCGCACAGATACGCAGTATTTT CSARVAAGRTDTQYF
TRBJ2-6 TRBD1 few TRBV6-5 TGTGCCAGCAGGGACAGGAGCTCTGGGGCCAACGTCCTGACTTTC CASRDRSSGANVLTF
TRBJ2-1 TRBD1 few TRBV5-1 TGCGCCAGCAGCTCGGACAGGGAAGGGAATGAGCAGTTCTTC CASSSDREGNEQFF
TRBJ2-6 . few TRBV7-3 TGTGCCAGCAGCTTAAGGCCGGGGGCGGTAAGGACTGGGGCCAACGTCCTGACTTTC CASSLRPGAVRTGANVLTF
TRBJ1-2 . . TRBV6-5 TGTGCCAGCAACCCCTGGCCAGGGAAGAACGGGGGCTACACCTTC CASNPWPGKNGGYTF
TRBJ1-6 . few TRBV29-1 TGCAGCGTGAGGGTACGAAGTAATTCACCCCTCCACTTT CSVRVRSNSPLHF
TRBJ2-5 . few TRBV10-3 TGTGCCATTGGTCGTGAGCAAGAGACCCAGTACTTC CAIGREQETQYF
TRBJ2-5 . few TRBV7-2 TGTGCCAGCAGCCCCTGGAAGACCCAGTACTTC CASSPWKTQYF
TRBJ2-3 . few TRBV7-7 TGTGCCAGCAGCTTAGTCCCCCGCGATACGCAGTATTTT CASSLVPRDTQYF
TRBJ2-2 . many TRBV5-1 TGCGCCAGCACCGAAAAGAACACCGGGGAGCTGTTTTTT CASTEKNTGELFF
TRBJ2-1 . . TRBV7-2 TGTGCCAGCAGCTTATACCAGGGGTTGATCGATGAGCAGTTCTTC CASSLYQGLIDEQFF
TRBJ2-2 TRBD2 . TRBV10-3 TGTGCCATCAGCCAACTAGCGGGGTTCACCGGGGAGCTGTTTTTT CAISQLAGFTGELFF
TRBJ1-2 . many TRBV20-1 TGCAGTGCTAGTTACGGGGTGGGCTATGGCTACACCTTC CSASYGVGYGYTF
TRBJ1-1 . few TRBV7-2 TGTGCCACTCGGTCAGGGCAGAACACTGAAGCTTTCTTT CATRSGQNTEAFF
TRBJ2-3 . . TRBV7-2 TGTGCCAGCAGCTTGGACTACCTGAGCACAGATACGCAGTATTTT CASSLDYLSTDTQYF